This T cell receptor beta chain derives from a study of blood T cells in healthy people across ages. This clonotype was seen repeatedly, ten times or more. Then a second PCR, running roughly 7 to 11 cycles, was carried out with a sample-barcoded 5' primer and a J-beta primer mix. TCRdb re-called the 5' RACE reads with MiXCR, one entry per CDR3 protein. The repertoire holds nearly 1 million distinct CDR3 sequences, with 45% to 60% as singletons. Germline V CDR1 and CDR2: SGHTA, FQGNSA. The germline V and J ends were trimmed by 10 bases and 6 bases, with 22 bases remaining between them. This CDR3 has 15 residues.

The sample taken for sequencing was blood. The genes are TRBV7-2 and TRBJ2-4; D ambiguous. The TCR comes from a woman aged 55-69 years in good health. The CDR3, as DNA: TGTGCCACGTCGGTCCAGAGTGGATCGGGAAACATTCAGTACTTC. Translated, it gives CATSVQSGSGNIQYF.